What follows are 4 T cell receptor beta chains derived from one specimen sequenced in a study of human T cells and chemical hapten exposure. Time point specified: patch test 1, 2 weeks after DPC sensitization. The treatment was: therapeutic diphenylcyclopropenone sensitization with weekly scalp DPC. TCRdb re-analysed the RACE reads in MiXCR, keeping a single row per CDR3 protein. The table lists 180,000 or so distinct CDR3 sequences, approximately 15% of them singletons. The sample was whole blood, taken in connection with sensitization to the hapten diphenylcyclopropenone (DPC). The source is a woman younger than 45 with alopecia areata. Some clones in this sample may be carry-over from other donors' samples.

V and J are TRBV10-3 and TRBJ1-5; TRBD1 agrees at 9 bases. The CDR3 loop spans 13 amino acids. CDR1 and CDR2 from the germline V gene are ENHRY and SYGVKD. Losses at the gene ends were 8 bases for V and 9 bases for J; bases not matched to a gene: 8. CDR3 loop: CAIRDREEGPQHF. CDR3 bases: TGTGCCATCCGGGACAGGGAAGAAGGGCCCCAGCATTTT.

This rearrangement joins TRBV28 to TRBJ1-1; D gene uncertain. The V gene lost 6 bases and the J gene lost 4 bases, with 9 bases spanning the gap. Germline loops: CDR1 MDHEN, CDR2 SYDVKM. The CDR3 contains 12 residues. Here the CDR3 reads CASRVGSTEAFF. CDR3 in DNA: TGTGCCAGCAGGGTGGGGTCCACTGAAGCTTTCTTT. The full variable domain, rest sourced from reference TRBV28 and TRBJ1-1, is DVKVTQSSRYLVKRTGEKVFLECVQDMDHENMFWYRQDPGLGLRLIYFSYDVKMKEKGDIPEGYSVSREKKERFSLILESASTNQTSMYLCASRVGSTEAFFGQGTRLTVV.

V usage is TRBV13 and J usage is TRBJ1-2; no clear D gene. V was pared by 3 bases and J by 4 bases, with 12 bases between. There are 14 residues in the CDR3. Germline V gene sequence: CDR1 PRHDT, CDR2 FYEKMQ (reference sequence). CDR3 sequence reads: CASSLGERGYGYTF. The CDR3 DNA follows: TGTGCCAGCAGCTTGGGAGAGCGGGGCTATGGCTACACCTTC.

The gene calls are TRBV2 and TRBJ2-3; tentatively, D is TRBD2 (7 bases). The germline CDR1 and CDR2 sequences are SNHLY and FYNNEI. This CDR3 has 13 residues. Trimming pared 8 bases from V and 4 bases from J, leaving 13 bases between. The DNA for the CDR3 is TGTGCCAGCGGAGCCGGGGGGCCAGATACGCAGTATTTT. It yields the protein CASGAGGPDTQYF.